The rows below give T cell receptor beta chains drawn from one sample of a study of blood T cell repertoires in COVID-19. The assay was immunoSEQ multiplex PCR, and TCRdb's table has in-frame clones only and misses some. The sample lists around 230,000 clones, 80% to 90% seen once, with over 2% in the top ten. The specimen sequenced was peripheral blood. The origin of the receptors is a man aged 35 to 55 who had recovered from COVID-19. Each CDR3 is given with its conserved first and last residue. The order of the fields is clone size, J gene, V gene, D gene, CDR3 protein, CDR3 DNA. D genes are given only for firm matches. The size entry is marked missing in some rows and otherwise reads once, few, many or a size class.

. | TRBJ2-3 | TRBV7-2 | TRBD2 | CASARWRGASTDTQYF | TGTGCCAGCGCCCGTTGGCGGGGGGCTAGCACAGATACGCAGTATTTT
. | TRBJ1-2 | TRBV5-1 | TRBD1 | CASSPVAGGNYGYTF | TGCGCCAGCAGCCCGGTGGCAGGGGGCAACTATGGCTACACCTTC
. | TRBJ2-3 | TRBV19 | . | CASSPNSDTQYF | TGTGCCAGTAGTCCTAATTCTGATACGCAGTATTTT
. | TRBJ2-7 | TRBV18 | . | CASSRAGAQTGQYF | TGTGCCAGCTCCCGGGCGGGGGCGCAAACGGGGCAGTACTTC
. | TRBJ2-3 | TRBV24-1 | . | CATSANGVVDTQYF | TGTGCCACCAGTGCAAACGGGGTGGTAGATACGCAGTATTTT
. | TRBJ1-2 | TRBV6-5 | . | CASSYSDRPSYGYTF | TGTGCCAGCAGTTACAGTGACAGGCCGTCCTATGGCTACACCTTC
. | TRBJ1-4 | TRBV7-2 | TRBD1 | CASSATQGTNEKLFF | TGTGCCAGCAGCGCCACACAGGGGACTAATGAAAAACTGTTTTTT
. | TRBJ2-7 | TRBV6-1 | TRBD2 | CASSELASGAYEQYF | TGTGCCAGCAGTGAACTGGCTAGCGGCGCCTACGAGCAGTACTTC
once | TRBJ1-6 | TRBV6-2/TRBV6-3 | TRBD1 | CASSPLWPGQSYNSPLHF | TGTGCCAGCAGCCCCCTATGGCCGGGACAGAGCTATAATTCACCCCTCCACTTT
. | TRBJ2-7 | TRBV5-4 | TRBD2 | CASSSGLAGYEQYF | TGTGCCAGCAGCTCAGGACTAGCGGGATACGAGCAGTACTTC
once | TRBJ1-5 | TRBV16 | TRBD1 | CASSQSGDSLNQPQHF | TGTGCCAGCAGCCAATCGGGGGACAGTTTAAATCAGCCCCAGCATTTT
. | TRBJ2-7 | TRBV28 | . | CASSLWRTGDYEQYF | TGTGCCAGCAGTTTGTGGCGGACTGGAGACTACGAGCAGTACTTC
. | TRBJ1-2 | TRBV19 | TRBD1 | CASTPTGSNYGYTF | TGTGCCAGTACCCCGACAGGGTCCAACTATGGCTACACCTTC
. | TRBJ2-4 | TRBV12-3/TRBV12-4 | TRBD1 | CASSSGQGVQYF | TGTGCCAGCAGTTCAGGACAGGGGGTTCAGTACTTC
. | TRBJ2-1 | TRBV19 | TRBD2 | CASSNPGLAGFSGDEQFF | TGTGCCAGTAGTAACCCCGGACTAGCGGGATTTAGTGGCGATGAGCAGTTCTTC
. | TRBJ2-2 | TRBV10-3 | . | CAITQGQGNTGELFF | TGTGCCATCACCCAAGGGCAGGGGAACACCGGGGAGCTGTTTTTT
. | TRBJ2-7 | TRBV30 | . | CAWSVAGKYEQYF | TGTGCCTGGAGTGTGGCGGGAAAGTACGAGCAGTACTTC
once | TRBJ2-1 | TRBV7-9 | . | CASSTTGLFDEQFF | TGTGCCAGCAGCACCACGGGACTGTTCGATGAGCAGTTCTTC
. | TRBJ2-5 | TRBV6-2/TRBV6-3 | . | CASSTPPPGWEETQYF | TGTGCCAGCAGTACCCCCCCGCCAGGGTGGGAAGAGACCCAGTACTTC
. | TRBJ2-1 | TRBV11-2 | TRBD2 | CASSSGGRGGRNEQFF | TGTGCCAGCAGCTCGGGAGGCCGGGGGGGGAGGAATGAGCAGTTCTTC
. | TRBJ2-1 | TRBV7-2 | TRBD2 | CASSLEALAGVQEFF | TGTGCCAGCAGCTTAGAGGCACTAGCGGGGGTTCAGGAGTTCTTC
. | TRBJ2-5 | TRBV18 | . | CASSPRGGALGQETQYF | TGTGCCAGCTCACCACGTGGGGGGGCGCTCGGTCAAGAGACCCAGTACTTC
. | TRBJ2-7 | TRBV10-3 | . | CAISDPRSGSYEQYF | TGTGCCATCAGTGACCCTAGGTCGGGCTCCTACGAGCAGTACTTC
. | TRBJ2-2 | TRBV5-1 | TRBD1 | CASTRQGEVSTGELFF | TGCGCCAGCACCCGACAGGGGGAAGTGTCCACCGGGGAGCTGTTTTTT
. | TRBJ1-3 | TRBV19 | . | CASSPTPVGANTIYF | TGTGCCAGTAGTCCCACCCCGGTAGGGGCAAACACCATATATTTT
. | TRBJ2-7 | TRBV18 | TRBD1 | CASSRDREGEQYF | TGTGCCAGCTCACGGGACAGGGAGGGCGAGCAGTACTTC
once | TRBJ2-1 | TRBV4-1 | . | CASSQVQGQNEQFF | TGCGCCAGCAGCCAAGTCCAGGGTCAAAATGAGCAGTTCTTC
. | TRBJ2-3 | TRBV2 | . | CASRESDTQYF | TGTGCCAGCAGGGAGTCAGATACGCAGTATTTT
. | TRBJ2-3 | TRBV5-4 | TRBD1 | CASKAGQGPDTQYF | TGTGCCAGCAAGGCGGGACAGGGCCCAGATACGCAGTATTTT
. | TRBJ1-1 | TRBV5-4 | . | CAIPNKDSTEAFF | TGTGCCATCCCCAACAAAGACAGCACTGAAGCTTTCTTT
. | TRBJ2-3 | TRBV7-2 | TRBD2 | CASSSPGGHTDTQYF | TGTGCCAGCAGCTCCCCGGGGGGGCATACAGATACGCAGTATTTT
once | TRBJ1-2 | TRBV6-5 | . | CASSQIYRDLRDYTF | TGTGCCAGCAGTCAAATTTACAGGGACCTTAGGGACTACACCTTC
. | TRBJ2-1 | TRBV14 | TRBD2 | CASSQTLAGGLSSYNEQFF | TGTGCCAGCAGCCAAACTCTAGCGGGGGGGCTCAGCTCCTACAATGAGCAGTTCTTC
few | TRBJ1-2 | TRBV6-1 | . | CASSDAGVGGYTF | TGTGCCAGCAGTGACGCAGGGGTAGGTGGCTACACCTTC
. | TRBJ2-1 | TRBV2 | TRBD2 | CASSWTLDPGLAANNEQFF | TGTGCCAGCAGTTGGACCCTTGACCCGGGACTAGCGGCCAACAATGAGCAGTTCTTC
. | TRBJ1-2 | TRBV29-1 | TRBD1 | CSVYWTGDGYTF | TGCAGCGTTTACTGGACAGGGGATGGCTACACCTTC
few | TRBJ2-7 | TRBV5-4 | . | CASSLWPSYEQYF | TGTGCCAGCAGCTTGTGGCCGTCCTACGAGCAGTACTTC
. | TRBJ1-1 | TRBV6-6 | . | CASSYSPRGQKAFF | TGTGCCAGCAGTTACTCCCCCCGCGGGCAAAAAGCTTTCTTT
. | TRBJ1-6 | TRBV5-1 | TRBD1 | CASSSDHTGQLNSPLHF | TGCGCCAGCAGCTCGGATCACACGGGACAGCTTAATTCACCCCTCCACTTT
. | TRBJ2-7 | TRBV5-4 | TRBD2 | CASSLGTSGFYEQYF | TGTGCCAGCAGCTTGGGGACTAGCGGGTTTTACGAGCAGTACTTC
. | TRBJ2-5 | TRBV11-2 | . | CASSPPGYGGLETQYF | TGTGCCAGCAGCCCCCCAGGTTACGGAGGGCTGGAGACCCAGTACTTC
. | TRBJ1-4 | TRBV19 | TRBD1 | CASSPGTGGPTNEKLFF | TGTGCCAGTAGTCCGGGGACAGGGGGACCAACTAATGAAAAACTGTTTTTT
many | TRBJ1-1 | TRBV11-2 | . | CASSYAEVEAFF | TGTGCCAGCAGCTATGCTGAGGTCGAAGCTTTCTTT
few | TRBJ1-1 | TRBV6-5 | TRBD1 | CASSRDRNTEAFF | TGTGCCAGCAGCCGGGACAGGAACACTGAAGCTTTCTTT
. | TRBJ2-7 | TRBV7-9 | TRBD1 | CASSTQGGQVSSYEQYF | TGTGCCAGCAGCACCCAGGGGGGACAGGTTAGCTCCTACGAGCAGTACTTC
. | TRBJ1-1 | TRBV2 | . | CASSDVGGYLAFF | TGTGCCAGCAGTGATGTTGGCGGGTATCTAGCTTTCTTT
. | TRBJ1-1 | TRBV6-5 | . | CASSRTGFEAFF | TGTGCCAGCAGTCGTACAGGGTTTGAAGCTTTCTTT
. | TRBJ2-3 | TRBV6-6 | . | CASSSTRPSTDTQYF | TGTGCCAGCAGTTCGACTAGACCTAGCACAGATACGCAGTATTTT
few | TRBJ2-3 | TRBV7-9 | . | CASSLGYSVDTQYF | TGTGCCAGCAGCTTGGGCTATTCGGTCGATACGCAGTATTTT
. | TRBJ2-5 | TRBV19 | TRBD1 | CASSMRRGQETQYF | TGTGCCAGTAGTATGCGCAGGGGGCAAGAGACCCAGTACTTC
. | TRBJ2-4 | TRBV5-4 | . | CASSLAGGTGDGIQYF | TGTGCCAGCAGCTTGGCCGGGGGGACAGGCGATGGCATTCAGTACTTC
. | TRBJ2-7 | TRBV2 | TRBD2 | CASGGDPNYEQYF | TGTGCCAGCGGGGGGGACCCCAACTACGAGCAGTACTTC
. | TRBJ1-3 | TRBV19 | . | CASSIDRAGSGNTIYF | TGTGCCAGTAGTATAGACAGGGCTGGTTCTGGAAACACCATATATTTT